The source of this TCR beta chain is a study of shared clonotypes between healthy human individuals. Naive CD8 cells were CD45RO-negative, positively selected for CCR7, excluding terminally differentiated effector memory CD45RA+ cells. Assay used: immunoSEQ multiplex PCR; TCRdb lists only in-frame clones, some missing. The table lists around 600,000 clones, 95% to 98% of them singletons. Findings of the study overall: What naive subsets generally showed was a larger estimated richness than memory subsets showed. Rarefaction showed that sequencing of sorted subsets was incomplete (despite large depth). Researchers sampled only blood; tissue repertoires likely differ.

As concerns this clone: Its antigen is not identified.

CDR3 length: 13 amino acids. V lost 5 bases, J lost 14 bases, and 13 bases stayed unmatched. The germline gives CDR1 GTSNPN, CDR2 SVGIG (reference sequence). The sequence was obtained from a young man in good health. This chain joins TRBV30 and TRBJ2-1; the match to TRBD2 covers 9 bases. The sample was naive CD8+ T cells sorted from blood. Written as DNA, the CDR3 is TGTGCCTGGCCGTGGCTAGCGGGACGGGGTGAGTTCTTC. As protein: CAWPWLAGRGEFF.